The clone carrying this T cell receptor beta chain has only a few counts. Antigen unknown. The entry originates in a study of T cell responses to AZD1222 COVID-19 vaccine. Whole-study results and caveats: The breadth and depth of Spike-specific TCRs increased once two AZD1222 doses had been given.

Method: immunoSEQ multiplex PCR; TCRdb's copy keeps in-frame clones and lacks some. The table lists some 190,000 clones, about 90% of them singletons. Investigators merged groups given second doses at roughly 4 or roughly 12 weeks. This TCR derives from an adult who received the AZD1222 COVID-19 vaccine. The sample was peripheral blood, taken 28 days after the second AZD1222 dose.

The CDR3 DNA is TGTGCCAGCAGCTTAGGGGCAGGAGGTGGAGAAAAACTGTTTTTT. Translation: CASSLGAGGGEKLFF. This chain joins TRBV7-7 and TRBJ1-4; D not certain. Deletions cut 1 base from V and 8 bases from J, with 14 bases between. The CDR3 length is 15 residues. Germline V CDR1 and CDR2: SSHAT, FNYEAQ (reference sequence). The whole variable domain, filled in from reference TRBV7-7 and TRBJ1-4, reads GAGVSQSPRYKVTKRGQDVTLRCDPISSHATLYWYQQALGQGPEFLTYFNYEAQPDKSGLPSDRFSAERPEGSISTLTIQRTEQRDSAMYRCASSLGAGGGEKLFFGSGTQLSVL.